This paragraph covers one T cell receptor beta chain sequence. V was clipped by 7 bases and J by 9 bases, with 19 bases between them. This CDR3 comprises 14 residues. Looked up from germline, CDR1 is MNHNS and CDR2 is SASEGT. This sample stems from a study of cytomegalovirus exposure and HLA in healthy donors. Primers for the PCR totalled 60 Vbeta and 13 Jbeta. Using immunoSEQ multiplex PCR, the repertoire was profiled, and TCRdb retains in-frame clones only, with some absent. This table holds fewer than 200,000 clones, 80% found once. This clonotype was obtained from a male donor in good health and CMV-seronegative. What was sequenced was PBMCs. This chain joins TRBV6-1 and TRBJ1-5; D may be TRBD1 (5 bases). The CDR3 DNA is TGTGCCAGCATCCCCTCAGCGCCCGGGGGGCCCCAGCATTTT. Translating it yields CASIPSAPGGPQHF.